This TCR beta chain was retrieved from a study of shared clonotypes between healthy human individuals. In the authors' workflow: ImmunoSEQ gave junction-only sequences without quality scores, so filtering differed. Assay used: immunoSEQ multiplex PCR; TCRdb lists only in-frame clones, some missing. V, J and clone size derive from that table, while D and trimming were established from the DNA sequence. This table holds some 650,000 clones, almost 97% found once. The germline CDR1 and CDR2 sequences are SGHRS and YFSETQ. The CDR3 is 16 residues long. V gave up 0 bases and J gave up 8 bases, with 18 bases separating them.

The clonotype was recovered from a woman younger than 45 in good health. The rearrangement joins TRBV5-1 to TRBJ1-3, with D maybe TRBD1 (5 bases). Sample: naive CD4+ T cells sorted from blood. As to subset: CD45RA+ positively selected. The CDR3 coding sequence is TGCGCCAGCAGCTTGGCCCCCCGGGACCCCCCGTACACCATATATTTT. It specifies CASSLAPRDPPYTIYF.